The text below deals with one T cell receptor (beta chain). This clonotype was seen ten or more times. Its antigen is not yet known. Base qualities were left out, and no much larger clone turns up one base away. The entry originates in a study of CD8 T cells in ankylosing spondylitis (dated by TCRdb to between 2016 and 2019). Looking at the study overall: T cell receptor beta repertoires were profiled in healthy donors and ankylosing spondylitis patients so that disease-linked TCR variants could be found. The whole study cohort included 108 healthy donors and around 25 ankylosing spondylitis patients. Peripheral blood samples were taken, and synovial fluid was additionally collected from ankylosing spondylitis patients.

The sample was run on an Illumina HiSeq 2500. TCR beta libraries were prepared by quantitative 5'-RACE with molecular barcodes. From the authors' description of their analysis: A new computational method based on a probabilistic model of VDJ rearrangement was used to identify disease-linked TCR variants. In-frame beta chains were kept once TCRdb had trimmed the public reads at Q25 with fastp and called clones with MiXCR. When rows share a CDR3 protein, they turn into one entry using the most common DNA and genes. TCRdb's processing, not the authors' own work, is the source of the V and J calls. The sample includes about 96,000 distinct CDR3 sequences, with around 10% observed a single time. The biggest ten clones account for 5.1% of the sample. On the study overall, not on this receptor specifically: A TCR beta motif of about 8 highly homologous amino acid variants appeared characteristic of blood from ankylosing spondylitis patients. Some motif variants were previously reported in synovial fluid and blood of reactive arthritis patients, suggesting common disease-initiation mechanisms. In peripheral blood, the disease-linked clones were found at relatively low frequencies and had a CD8+ phenotype. Significant enrichment of the disease-linked clones was reported in matched synovial fluid samples from ankylosing spondylitis patients.

CDR1 and CDR2 (MNHEY, SVGAGI) derive from the germline V gene. Trimming removed 0 bases from V and 1 base from J; the gene matches leave 1 base unexplained. Including cysteine and phenylalanine, the CDR3 has 15 amino acids. Only the CDR3 DNA stays, 45 bases, in frame from base 1. This TCR derives from a male donor with ankylosing spondylitis or in good health (not recorded which). The sample taken for sequencing was blood, either unsorted or a sorted T cell fraction (not recorded which). The sequence is built from TRBV6-5 and TRBJ2-5, with 8 bases matching TRBD2. This receptor carries the CDR3 CASSYSSGVQETQYF. The sequenced DNA is TGTGCCAGCAGTTACTCTAGCGGGGTCCAAGAGACCCAGTACTTC.